Listed below are T cell receptor beta chains from one sample, sequenced in a study of OX40 agonist ivuxolimab in advanced cancers. The assay was immunoSEQ multiplex PCR, and TCRdb's table has in-frame clones only and misses some. The sample consists of about 85,000 clones, around 84% of them appearing once. The sample consisted of CD4+ or CD8+ T cells sorted from blood, taken in a trial of the OX40 agonist ivuxolimab. Every receptor here comes from an adult with an advanced solid tumor such as melanoma, head and neck, liver or kidney cancer. Each CDR3 is given with its conserved first and last residue. D genes are given only for firm matches. Some rows have no size entry. The others give once, few or many, or a class for an expanded clone.

v_call: TRBV2; clone_size: -; j_call: TRBJ1-2; d_call: TRBD1; cdr3_nt: TGTGCCAGCAGCGGAACTACAGGGGGCGGCTACACCTTC; cdr3_aa: CASSGTTGGGYTF
v_call: TRBV6-6; clone_size: -; j_call: TRBJ2-6; d_call: -; cdr3_nt: TGTGCCAGCTGGGGGCTCTCTGGGGCCAACGTCCTGACTTTC; cdr3_aa: CASWGLSGANVLTF
v_call: TRBV19; clone_size: -; j_call: TRBJ2-4; d_call: -; cdr3_nt: TGTGCCAGCAGCACTGGGGCAGGGTCGGTGGCCAAAAACATTCAGTACTTC; cdr3_aa: CASSTGAGSVAKNIQYF
v_call: TRBV7-3; clone_size: -; j_call: TRBJ2-2; d_call: TRBD1; cdr3_nt: TGTGCCAGCAGATATGGGACAGGGGGGAACACCGGGGAGCTGTTTTTT; cdr3_aa: CASRYGTGGNTGELFF
v_call: TRBV13; clone_size: -; j_call: TRBJ2-5; d_call: TRBD1; cdr3_nt: TGTGCCAGCAGCTTAGGGAGGGGACAGGGAGGAGAGACCCAGTACTTC; cdr3_aa: CASSLGRGQGGETQYF
v_call: TRBV7-9; clone_size: -; j_call: TRBJ2-7; d_call: -; cdr3_nt: TGTGCCAGCAACCACGGAGGGGGCGAGCAGTACTTC; cdr3_aa: CASNHGGGEQYF
v_call: TRBV5-1; clone_size: -; j_call: TRBJ2-7; d_call: TRBD2; cdr3_nt: TGCGCCAGCGGGGAGGGTTACGAGCAGTACTTC; cdr3_aa: CASGEGYEQYF
v_call: TRBV5-8; clone_size: -; j_call: TRBJ1-2; d_call: TRBD1; cdr3_nt: TGTGCCAGCAGCGCATGGGACAGTAACTATGGCTACACCTTC; cdr3_aa: CASSAWDSNYGYTF
v_call: TRBV4-1; clone_size: once; j_call: TRBJ2-5; d_call: -; cdr3_nt: TGCGCCAGCAGCCAAGCAGTAATTCGGCGGGGAGAGACCCAGTACTTC; cdr3_aa: CASSQAVIRRGETQYF
v_call: TRBV7-8; clone_size: -; j_call: TRBJ2-1; d_call: -; cdr3_nt: TGTGCCAGCAGTTTAATACGCAATGAGCAGTTCTTC; cdr3_aa: CASSLIRNEQFF
v_call: TRBV28; clone_size: -; j_call: TRBJ1-5; d_call: -; cdr3_nt: TGTGCCAGCAGTTTAGGGGTAGGCAATCAGCCCCAGCATTTT; cdr3_aa: CASSLGVGNQPQHF